The 32 T cell receptor beta chains in this list originate from one sample, sequenced in a study of blood T cell repertoires in COVID-19. Sequencing used immunoSEQ multiplex PCR; TCRdb keeps in-frame clones, though not all of them. Of more than 300,000 clones in the sample, approximately 92% were seen once. Sequenced: PBMCs or T cells enriched from blood (not recorded which). These receptors all stem from a woman aged 25 to 39 who had recovered from COVID-19.

The chain uses TRBV7-2 and TRBJ1-2; the D gene is possibly TRBD1 (5 bases). V lost 1 base and J lost 8, with 17 bases in between. Germline CDR1 is SGHTA and CDR2 is FQGNSA. The CDR3 covers 15 residues. The CDR3 DNA follows: TGTGCCAGCAGCTTAGGTCAGCAGGGCTCTATGGGCTACACCTTC. Amino acid sequence: CASSLGQQGSMGYTF.

This chain joins TRBV27 and TRBJ2-6; D gene uncertain. The CDR3 length is 17 residues. Germline V lookup: CDR1 MNHEY, CDR2 SMNVEV (reference sequence). V was trimmed by 4 bases and J by 0 bases, leaving 13 bases between them. This CDR3 reads CASSSRRSSSGANVLTF. The CDR3 region has the DNA TGTGCCAGCAGTTCGCGCCGCTCAAGCTCTGGGGCCAACGTCCTGACTTTC.

The chain links TRBV28 to TRBJ2-2, with TRBD2 matching over 8 bases. Germline lookup yields CDR1 MDHEN and CDR2 SYDVKM. With 1 base clipped from V and 4 bases from J, the junction kept 8 bases outside the gene matches. The CDR3 loop spans 17 amino acids. The CDR3 loop is CASSLFSGGPSTGELFF. In nucleotides, the CDR3 is TGTGCCAGCAGTTTATTTTCGGGAGGGCCCTCCACCGGGGAGCTGTTTTTT.

This clone was detected only once. The chain recombines TRBV5-1 with TRBJ2-5; D gene uncertain. Trimming left V 0 bases short and J 2 bases short, with 5 bases between. Per the germline V gene, CDR1 is SGHRS and CDR2 is YFSETQ. This CDR3 is 13 amino acids long. The CDR3 region is CASSLVQQETQYF. In DNA form, the CDR3 reads TGCGCCAGCAGCTTGGTCCAGCAAGAGACCCAGTACTTC.

V usage is TRBV24-1 and J usage is TRBJ2-1, with TRBD1 as a possible D gene (6 bases). Germline loops: CDR1 KGHDR, CDR2 SFDVKD. CDR3 length equals 13 residues. Between the trimmed V and J ends, which lost 1 base and 11 bases, there was a span of 11 bases. The CDR3 sequence: CATSDLRGGKQFF. The CDR3, as DNA: TGTGCCACCAGTGATTTAAGAGGGGGAAAGCAGTTCTTC.

CDR3 sequence: CASSASIGTSGRETQYF. The DNA of the CDR3 is TGTGCCAGCAGCGCTAGTATAGGGACTAGCGGGCGGGAGACCCAGTACTTC. The gene calls are TRBV4-2 and TRBJ2-5; 12 nucleotides line up with TRBD2. Germline V gene data show CDR1 as LGHNA and CDR2 as YNFKEQ. Germline trimming cut 5 bases from V and 5 bases from J; bases unmatched to any gene: 12. This CDR3 has 17 amino acids.

The V call is TRBV6-5, the J call TRBJ2-1, with TRBD2 as a possible D gene (5 bases). This CDR3 region has 13 residues. CDR1 is MNHEY and CDR2 is SVGAGI in the germline V gene. Trimming took 8 bases from V and 5 from J, leaving 13 bases between them. The CDR3 sequence is CASRSGLDNEQFF. CDR3 bases: TGTGCCAGCCGGAGTGGACTGGACAATGAGCAGTTCTTC.

The chain joins TRBV4-2 to TRBJ1-6; perhaps TRBD1 as D (6 bases). The germline gives CDR1 LGHNA, CDR2 YNFKEQ. The CDR3 extends over 16 amino acids. Trimming cost V 0 bases and J 10 bases, with 16 bases left between them. The CDR3 sequence: CASSQDGSGAGSPLHF. In nucleotides, the CDR3 is TGTGCCAGCAGCCAAGATGGTTCAGGGGCAGGGTCACCCCTCCACTTT.

The chain has TRBV27 and TRBJ1-2; 8 bases are shared with TRBD1. The V gene end was trimmed by 6 bases and the J gene end by 5 bases; junction bases not matched to a gene: 5. The length of the CDR3 is 13 residues. The germline V gene encodes CDR1 MNHEY and CDR2 SMNVEV (reference sequence). The CDR3 sequence is CASSQGALYGYTF. CDR3 sequence (DNA): TGTGCCAGCAGCCAGGGGGCTTTATATGGCTACACCTTC.

The CDR3 region is CASSQGTGTGELFF. The CDR3 DNA follows: TGCGCCAGCAGCCAAGGTACCGGCACCGGGGAGCTGTTTTTT. V gene TRBV4-3 combines with J gene TRBJ2-2; D gene uncertain. This CDR3 is built from 14 residues. CDR1 and CDR2 from the germline V gene are LGHNA and YSLEER. Trimming shortened V by 1 base and J by 4 bases, and 7 bases separated the two germline ends.

This clone occurred once. The J gene is TRBJ2-3, the V gene TRBV5-8; D is possibly TRBD1 (5 bases). The CDR3 has 12 residues. CDR1 is SGHTS, CDR2 YDEGEE, per germline. V was shortened by 4 bases and J by 10 bases, with 13 bases between the two germline ends. The CDR3 sequence is CASSLRPGPQYF. In nucleotides, the CDR3 is TGTGCCAGCAGCCTGCGTCCAGGGCCGCAGTATTTT. Drawing the rest from reference TRBV5-8 and TRBJ2-3, the complete variable domain is EAGVTQSPTHLIKTRGQQATLRCSPISGHTSVYWYQQALGLGLQFLLWYDEGEERNRGNFPPRFSGRQFPNYSSELNVNALELEDSALYLCASSLRPGPQYFGPGTRLTVL.

This rearrangement joins TRBV6-1 to TRBJ1-5; maybe TRBD1 (5 bases). Germline CDR1 reads MNHNS; CDR2 reads SASEGT. Deletions cut 0 bases from V and 8 bases from J, with 23 bases between. The CDR3 is 18 residues long. The CDR3 region has the DNA TGTGCCAGCAGTGAAGCCCTGGGGGGGTCCCTTAATGAGGAGCCCCAGCATTTT. It encodes CASSEALGGSLNEEPQHF.

This CDR3 is CASRWREGGAQYF. The DNA for the CDR3 is TGTGCCAGCAGGTGGCGGGAGGGAGGCGCGCAGTATTTT. The chain has TRBV7-2 and TRBJ2-3, with TRBD2 matching 9 bases. Germline CDR1 is SGHTA and CDR2 is FQGNSA. CDR3 length: 13 amino acids. With V trimmed by 6 bases and J by 10 bases, 8 bases remained unmatched.

V gene TRBV6-6 combines with J gene TRBJ2-7; 7 bases fit TRBD1. J was trimmed by 4 bases and V by 4 bases; bases with no gene match: 4. Germline V CDR1 and CDR2: MNHNY, SVGAGI (reference sequence). This CDR3 has 13 amino acids. In nucleotides, the CDR3 is TGTGCCAGCAGTTTAACAGGGGATTACGAGCAGTACTTC. Translated: CASSLTGDYEQYF.

This chain connects TRBV29-1 to TRBJ2-3; 8 bases agree with TRBD2. J lost 2 bases, V lost 1 base, and 2 bases had no gene match. Germline V CDR1 and CDR2: SQVTM, ANQGSEA. The CDR3 runs to 14 residues. CDR3 bases: TGCAGCGTTGAAGGCGGGGGGTTCACAGATACGCAGTATTTT. This sequence encodes CSVEGGGFTDTQYF.

This chain connects TRBV7-2 to TRBJ2-1; TRBD1 agrees at 7 bases. Trimming took 5 bases from V and 1 from J; bases not matched to a gene: 8. The CDR3 is 16 amino acids. From germline, CDR1 is SGHTA and CDR2 FQGNSA. Here the CDR3 DNA reads TGTGCCAGCAGCGGCCGACAGGGAAGGTCCTACAATGAGCAGTTCTTC. This sequence encodes CASSGRQGRSYNEQFF.

The chain links TRBV19 to TRBJ2-7; possible D gene TRBD1, 5 bases. Germline V gene data show CDR1 as LNHDA and CDR2 as SQIVND (reference sequence). The CDR3 covers 13 residues. V dropped 4 bases and J dropped 0 bases, with 7 bases sitting between them. The CDR3 nucleotides are TGTGCCAGTAGTACGACAGTCTCCTACGAGCAGTACTTC. Amino acid sequence: CASSTTVSYEQYF. Combining the CDR3 with reference TRBV19 and TRBJ2-7 gives the whole variable domain DGGITQSPKYLFRKEGQNVTLSCEQNLNHDAMYWYRQDPGQGLRLIYYSQIVNDFQKGDIAEGYSVSREKKESFPLTVTSAQKNPTAFYLCASSTTVSYEQYFGPGTRLTVT.

J is TRBJ1-4 and V is TRBV4-1; D remains ambiguous. From germline, CDR1 is MGHRA and CDR2 YSYEKL. The CDR3 consists of 15 residues. Trimming took 4 bases from V and 1 from J, leaving 10 bases between them. This CDR3 reads CASSPLEGTNEKLFF. In nucleotides, the CDR3 is TGCGCCAGCAGCCCCCTCGAGGGAACTAATGAAAAACTGTTTTTT.

J is TRBJ1-5 and V is TRBV6-6, with 9 bases lining up with TRBD1. CDR1 MNHNY and CDR2 SVGAGI come from the germline V gene (reference sequence). The V and J ends lost 8 bases and 6 bases, in that order; junction bases with no gene match: 5. There are 13 residues in the CDR3. The CDR3 DNA reads TGTGCCAGCGGAGGACAGGGGCGTCAGCCCCAGCATTTT. Protein product: CASGGQGRQPQHF.

The rearrangement joins TRBV11-2 to TRBJ2-1; TRBD2 matches at 11 bases. Germline CDR1 is SGHAT and CDR2 is FQNNGV. This CDR3 spans 16 amino acids. V lost 5 bases, J lost 10 bases, and 13 bases stayed unmatched. CDR3 loop: CASSPPGLAGGGEQFF. The DNA for the CDR3 is TGTGCCAGCAGCCCCCCTGGGCTAGCGGGGGGAGGGGAGCAGTTCTTC.

The V call is TRBV6-5, the J call TRBJ2-3; no clear D gene. The V end lost 0 bases, the J end lost 6 bases, and 10 bases lay between the germline ends. CDR1 and CDR2 from the germline V gene are MNHEY and SVGAGI. The CDR3 covers 14 residues. The CDR3 here is CASSYSLYSDTQYF. The CDR3 DNA follows: TGTGCCAGCAGTTACTCGCTCTATTCGGATACGCAGTATTTT.

This chain links TRBV5-5 with TRBJ2-3, with 7 bases matching TRBD2. J was trimmed by 2 bases and V by 2 bases; bases with no gene match: 5. The CDR3 runs to 15 residues. CDR1 and CDR2 (germline): SGHKS, YYEKEE (reference sequence). Written as DNA, the CDR3 is TGTGCCAGCAGCTTCCAGGGACTAATCACAGATACGCAGTATTTT. Its protein is CASSFQGLITDTQYF.

The rearrangement links TRBV18 to TRBJ1-5, with 7 positions matching TRBD1. The CDR3 is made up of 13 amino acids. V lost 3 bases to trimming and J lost 9 bases; unmatched junction nucleotides: 5. Germline V gene sequence: CDR1 KGHSH, CDR2 LQKENI. This chain's CDR3 is CASSPDRSGPQHF. DNA of the CDR3: TGTGCCAGCTCACCGGACAGGAGTGGGCCCCAGCATTTT.

The chain is built from TRBV19 and TRBJ1-1; TRBD1 matches 8 bases. The V and J ends lost 4 bases and 5 bases, in that order; junction bases with no gene match: 9. The CDR3 length is 15 residues. Looked up from germline, CDR1 is LNHDA and CDR2 is SQIVND (reference sequence). The CDR3 loop reads CASSNPGQGRTEAFF. Written as DNA, the CDR3 is TGTGCCAGTAGTAACCCCGGACAGGGAAGGACTGAAGCTTTCTTT.

The chain recombines TRBV10-3 with TRBJ1-2; 10 nucleotides agree with TRBD1. Germline loops: CDR1 ENHRY, CDR2 SYGVKD. The CDR3 totals 12 residues. The ends lost 6 bases at V and 8 bases at J; junction bases unmatched: 3. Here the CDR3 DNA reads TGTGCCATCAGGGGACAGGGGATAGGCTACACCTTC. Translation: CAIRGQGIGYTF.

The rearrangement links TRBV6-2 or TRBV6-3 to TRBJ1-1; a weak D match, TRBD1 (5 bases). Germline assignment: CDR1 MNHEY and CDR2 SVGEGT. V lost 6 bases and J lost 11, with 22 bases in between. The CDR3 has 14 amino acids. The CDR3 loop reads CASSPPLPRAKAFF. The DNA of the CDR3 is TGTGCCAGCAGCCCCCCCCTCCCCAGGGCGAAGGCTTTCTTT.

V gene TRBV7-3 combines with J gene TRBJ2-1; TRBD2 might be the D (7 bases). The CDR3 is 16 amino acids. V was clipped by 3 bases and J by 5 bases, with 17 bases between them. Germline V gene sequence: CDR1 SGHTA, CDR2 FQGTGA. The CDR3 here is CASSFALGGGNNEQFF. The DNA of the CDR3 is TGTGCCAGCAGCTTCGCTTTAGGGGGAGGGAACAATGAGCAGTTCTTC.

CDR3 sequence (DNA): TGCGCCAGCTCCTGGACAAGCTCTGGGGCCAACGTCCTGACTTTC. It yields the protein CASSWTSSGANVLTF. V and J are TRBV5-1 and TRBJ2-6; perhaps TRBD1 as D (5 bases). Germline V gives CDR1 SGHRS, CDR2 YFSETQ. The CDR3 has 15 amino acids. With 7 bases removed from V and 0 bases from J, the gap between germline ends came to 11 bases.

This chain joins TRBV5-5 and TRBJ1-1; no clear D. Germline CDR1 and CDR2: SGHKS and YYEKEE (reference sequence). V was shortened by 2 bases and J by 0 bases, with 11 bases between the two germline ends. CDR3 length: 15 residues. CDR3 sequence (DNA): TGTGCCAGCAGCTTATATACATCCTTGAACACTGAAGCTTTCTTT. It specifies CASSLYTSLNTEAFF.

The chain recombines TRBV6-4 with TRBJ2-1; 9 bases are a match to TRBD1. CDR1 MRHNA and CDR2 SNTAGT come from the germline V gene. After removal of 9 bases from V and 7 bases from J, the junction contained 7 bases not matched to a gene. The CDR3 consists of 13 residues. The CDR3 DNA sequence: TGTGCCAGTGCGGGACAGGGTGGTAATGAGCAGTTCTTC. As protein: CASAGQGGNEQFF.

The V call is TRBV5-4, the J call TRBJ1-2; 9 bases map to TRBD1. Germline V lookup: CDR1 SGHNT, CDR2 YYREEE (reference sequence). J gave up 7 bases and V 1 base, and 8 bases lay outside the gene matches. The CDR3 consists of 15 residues. The CDR3 reads CASSLSGQGPSGYTF. For the CDR3, the DNA is TGTGCCAGCAGCTTGTCCGGACAGGGGCCTTCTGGCTACACCTTC.

This clone was recorded a few times. The rearrangement joins TRBV7-3 to TRBJ2-1, with TRBD1 as a possible D gene (6 bases). Germline CDR1 is SGHTA and CDR2 is FQGTGA. V was shortened by 5 bases and J by 4 bases, with 12 bases between the two germline ends. CDR3 size: 14 residues. CDR3 amino acids: CASSLQGPYNEQFF. CDR3 bases: TGTGCCAGCAGCCTACAGGGACCGTACAATGAGCAGTTCTTC.